This T cell receptor beta chain was documented in a study of response to subunit inactivated influenza vaccine. V was cut by 3 bases and J by 1 base, with 12 bases left in between. Germline assignment: CDR1 LGHNA and CDR2 YNFKEQ. This CDR3 has 16 residues. TCRdb re-called the RT-PCR reads with MiXCR, one entry per CDR3 protein. The profile shows roughly 500,000 distinct CDR3 sequences, roughly 25% of them singletons. These data are also associated with another study on T cells expressing NK-cell markers. That source adds: Researchers built TCR beta cDNA using 5'RACE template switching with UMIs. Dominant NKG2C+ clonotype frequencies of about 1.0-7.0% of CD8+ T cells were measured in over five donors. The CD3+CD56-NKG2C+ fraction of a handful of donors was also led by these clonotypes. Questions lingered over whether expanded NKG2C+ T cell clones were HCMV-specific.

The chain uses TRBV4-2 and TRBJ2-2; D is perhaps TRBD1 (6 bases). The source was CD4+ T cells sorted from PBMCs, collected about 11 days after vaccination. This clonotype was obtained from a man in his forties or fifties who received an inactivated influenza vaccine. The CDR3, as DNA: TGTGCCAGCAGCCAGGCAGGACAGAAGAACACCGGGGAGCTGTTTTTT. Amino acid sequence: CASSQAGQKNTGELFF.